These 18 T cell receptor beta chains share one sample of origin, sequenced in a study of cytomegalovirus exposure and HLA in healthy donors. PCR involved 60 Vbeta and 13 Jbeta primers. The table came from immunoSEQ multiplex PCR; TCRdb's copy has only in-frame clones and leaves some out. This sample has around 190,000 clones, with roughly 85% found just once. The sequencing sample was made of PBMCs. These receptors all come from a woman aged 45-65 years in good health and CMV-seronegative.

V and J are TRBV6-5 and TRBJ1-5, with D possibly being TRBD1 (5 bases). Germline CDR1 reads MNHEY; CDR2 reads SVGAGI. CDR3 length equals 13 residues. V lost 6 bases and J lost 3, with 9 bases in between. Written as DNA, the CDR3 is TGTGCCAGCAGCTCCAGGGACAATCAGCCCCAGCATTTT. This codes for CASSSRDNQPQHF.

This chain links TRBV25-1 with TRBJ1-1; D call uncertain. Germline V lookup: CDR1 MGHDK, CDR2 SYGVNS. The CDR3 spans 15 residues. The V end lost 1 base, the J end lost 0 bases, and 9 bases lay between the germline ends. Here the CDR3 DNA reads TGTGCCAGCAGTGAATTGGGCTCAATGAACACTGAAGCTTTCTTT. Encoded protein: CASSELGSMNTEAFF. Based on the CDR3 plus reference TRBV25-1 and TRBJ1-1, the full variable domain is EADIYQTPRYLVIGTGKKITLECSQTMGHDKMYWYQQDPGMELHLIHYSYGVNSTEKGDLSSESTVSRIRTEHFPLTLESARPSHTSQYLCASSELGSMNTEAFFGQGTRLTVV.

This clone was counted between two and nine times. The rearrangement joins TRBV7-2 to TRBJ2-3, with 9 positions matching TRBD2. The length of the CDR3 is 18 residues. Germline-derived CDR1 and CDR2 are SGHTA and FQGNSA. V shed 3 bases, J shed 1 base, and the junction held 11 bases outside the gene matches. The DNA of the CDR3 is TGTGCCAGCAGCTTCCTGTCCACTAGCGGGCCCCGCACAGATACGCAGTATTTT. Its translation: CASSFLSTSGPRTDTQYF.

This chain joins TRBV6-5 and TRBJ1-1, with 9 bases identical to TRBD1. This CDR3 has 13 amino acids. V trimming: 7 bases; J trimming: 7 bases; junction bases outside the gene matches: 7. Germline CDR1 reads MNHEY; CDR2 reads SVGAGI. The CDR3 here is CASNTDRGREAFF. CDR3 nucleotides: TGTGCCAGCAATACGGACAGGGGCCGTGAAGCTTTCTTT.

V and J are TRBV9 and TRBJ2-2; D might be TRBD2 (5 bases). This CDR3 has 15 residues. V lost 6 bases and J 0 bases, leaving 12 bases between the germline ends. In germline, CDR1 is SGDLS, CDR2 YYNGEE. CDR3 region: CASTQSGANTGELFF. The CDR3, as DNA: TGTGCCAGCACCCAAAGCGGAGCGAACACCGGGGAGCTGTTTTTT.

The chain uses TRBV6-6 and TRBJ1-3; possibly TRBD1 for D (5 bases). The V gene lost 3 bases and the J gene lost 0 bases, with 12 bases spanning the gap. This CDR3 spans 16 amino acids. Germline assignment: CDR1 MNHNY and CDR2 SVGAGI (reference sequence). The CDR3 DNA reads TGTGCCAGCAGTTATGACAGCCGATCCTCTGGAAACACCATATATTTT. Its protein is CASSYDSRSSGNTIYF.

There are a few counts of this clone. The chain combines TRBV19 with TRBJ1-5, with a possible D match to TRBD1 (6 bases). V was cut by 1 base and J by 2 bases, with 9 bases left in between. This CDR3 comprises 15 residues. CDR1 LNHDA and CDR2 SQIVND come from the germline V gene (reference sequence). CDR3 coding DNA: TGTGCCAGTAGTATAGTCAGGGGCCGCAATCAGCCCCAGCATTTT. The encoded protein is CASSIVRGRNQPQHF.

In the case of this clone: A junction end diverges from the germline sequence, so it may reflect a read error. The J gene is TRBJ2-7, the V gene TRBV7-6; the D is unclear. The germline CDR1 and CDR2 sequences are SGHVS and FNYEAQ. This CDR3 comprises 13 residues. The CDR3 protein is CVSSLYPDYEQYF. The CDR3 bases are TGTGTCAGCAGCTTATATCCAGATTACGAGCAGTACTTC.

The chain combines TRBV19 with TRBJ2-1; the match to TRBD1 covers 9 bases. J gave up 7 bases and V 9 bases, and 10 bases lay outside the gene matches. This CDR3 contains 14 residues. Germline V gives CDR1 LNHDA, CDR2 SQIVND (reference sequence). The CDR3 reads CASTGTGRFNEQFF. In DNA, the CDR3 is TGTGCCAGCACCGGGACAGGGAGGTTTAATGAGCAGTTCTTC.

This chain links TRBV7-6 with TRBJ2-5; possibly TRBD1 for D (5 bases). Trimming removed 5 bases from V and 1 base from J, with 14 bases in between. The germline V gene encodes CDR1 SGHVS and CDR2 FNYEAQ. The CDR3 extends over 15 amino acids. CDR3 DNA sequence: TGTGCCAGCAGCCCCAGACAGTCGTTCCAAGAGACCCAGTACTTC. The encoded protein is CASSPRQSFQETQYF.

The chain uses TRBV4-2 and TRBJ2-2, with 9 bases lining up with TRBD2. Trimming at V came to 3 bases and at J to 1 base, leaving 6 bases not matched to a gene. The CDR3 extends over 17 amino acids. CDR1 is LGHNA and CDR2 is YNFKEQ in the germline V gene. CDR3 nucleotide sequence: TGTGCCAGCAGCCAGGTCACTAGCGGGCGGAACACCGGGGAGCTGTTTTTT. Protein: CASSQVTSGRNTGELFF.

The V gene is TRBV28, the J gene TRBJ1-5, with no clear D. Trimming cost V 8 bases and J 5 bases, with 10 bases left between them. CDR1 MDHEN and CDR2 SYDVKM come from the germline V gene. The CDR3 covers 12 residues. The CDR3 bases are TGTGCCAGCGTCGGGGAGCATCAGCCCCAGCATTTT. Amino acid sequence: CASVGEHQPQHF. Filled out from reference TRBV28 and TRBJ1-5, the complete variable domain reads DVKVTQSSRYLVKRTGEKVFLECVQDMDHENMFWYRQDPGLGLRLIYFSYDVKMKEKGDIPEGYSVSREKKERFSLILESASTNQTSMYLCASVGEHQPQHFGDGTRLSIL.

The rearrangement joins TRBV18 to TRBJ2-5; D unresolved. V was clipped by 3 bases and J by 2 bases, with 10 bases between them. The germline CDR1 and CDR2 sequences are KGHSH and LQKENI. The CDR3 covers 14 residues. CDR3 loop: CASSPTTGQETQYF. CDR3 in DNA: TGTGCCAGCTCACCGACGACCGGGCAAGAGACCCAGTACTTC.

The V gene is TRBV27, the J gene TRBJ2-7, with TRBD2 matching 12 bases. Germline loops: CDR1 MNHEY, CDR2 SMNVEV (reference sequence). The length of the CDR3 is 17 residues. The J segment lost 4 bases and the V segment lost 5 bases, leaving 12 bases of the junction unmatched. CDR3 sequence reads: CASSAPTSGGGGYEQYF. CDR3 nucleotide sequence: TGTGCCAGCAGTGCTCCGACTAGCGGGGGAGGGGGTTACGAGCAGTACTTC.

The chain recombines TRBV29-1 with TRBJ2-1, with D perhaps TRBD2 (6 bases). The CDR3 has 12 residues. From germline, CDR1 is SQVTM and CDR2 ANQGSEA. V lost 7 bases to trimming and J lost 8 bases, with 15 bases between them. The CDR3 sequence is CSARDWGDEQFF. The CDR3 coding sequence is TGCAGCGCCAGGGACTGGGGGGATGAGCAGTTCTTC.

The chain employs TRBV7-3 and TRBJ2-2, with TRBD2 matching over 8 bases. With 5 bases clipped from V and 1 base from J, the junction kept 6 bases outside the gene matches. Germline lookup yields CDR1 SGHTA and CDR2 FQGTGA. This CDR3 is built from 16 residues. The CDR3 coding sequence is TGTGCCAGCAGCCCTCGTAGCGGGATGAACACCGGGGAGCTGTTTTTT. Protein product: CASSPRSGMNTGELFF.

This clone was detected a few times. The rearrangement links TRBV2 to TRBJ1-5, with 12 bases that match TRBD1. There are 15 residues in the CDR3. V shed 9 bases, J shed 7 bases, and the junction held 10 bases outside the gene matches. The V gene's germline CDR1 is SNHLY and CDR2 FYNNEI. The CDR3 DNA reads TGTGCCAGTGCAACCGGGACAGGGGGCAGGCAGCCCCAGCATTTT. Translation gives CASATGTGGRQPQHF.

This chain connects TRBV29-1 to TRBJ2-4; D is possibly TRBD2 (6 bases). Trimming cost V 2 bases and J 0 bases, with 35 bases left between them. This CDR3 has 23 amino acids. Germline lookup yields CDR1 SQVTM and CDR2 ANQGSEA. Here the CDR3 DNA reads TGCAGCGTTGAAACTCCGCTAGCGCCGAGAAACTCTCTACGACAATTAGCCAAAAACATTCAGTACTTC. It encodes CSVETPLAPRNSLRQLAKNIQYF.